One and the same sample provided the 6 T cell receptor beta chains below, sequenced in a study of blood T cell repertoires in COVID-19. Measured with immunoSEQ multiplex PCR; TCRdb has only the in-frame clones, and not every one. The sample includes some 97,000 clones, 85% to 90% of them seen just once. Material for sequencing was peripheral blood. These receptors were obtained from a human donor in a cohort sampled during active COVID-19.

The rearrangement uses TRBV5-1 and TRBJ1-1; 9 nucleotides agree with TRBD1. CDR3 length: 14 residues. The germline CDR1 and CDR2 sequences are SGHRS and YFSETQ. V dropped 5 bases and J dropped 5; count of bases not matched to a gene: 7. The CDR3 reads CASSRGQGWTEAFF. In nucleotides, the CDR3 is TGCGCCAGCAGTCGGGGACAGGGATGGACTGAAGCTTTCTTT.

This clone has only a few counts. This sequence joins TRBV27 and TRBJ2-7; D might be TRBD1 (6 bases). The CDR3 has 13 residues. Trimming removed 4 bases from V and 6 bases from J, with 13 bases in between. CDR1 is MNHEY, CDR2 SMNVEV, per germline (reference sequence). This chain's CDR3 is CASSWATGGEQYF. CDR3 coding DNA: TGTGCCAGCAGTTGGGCGACAGGCGGCGAGCAGTACTTC.

This clone showed up just once. The V call is TRBV7-9, the J call TRBJ1-1; 9 bases line up with TRBD1. The CDR3 has 14 residues. Germline CDR1 and CDR2: SEHNR and FQNEAQ (reference sequence). Losses at the gene ends were 1 base for V and 6 bases for J; bases not matched to a gene: 3. The CDR3 nucleotides are TGTGCCAGCAGCTTAGTTGGGGACAGGGCTGAAGCTTTCTTT. Translated: CASSLVGDRAEAFF.

The chain has TRBV9 and TRBJ2-1; 11 bases line up with TRBD2. In germline, CDR1 is SGDLS, CDR2 YYNGEE. Germline trimming cut 3 bases from V and 3 bases from J; bases unmatched to any gene: 2. CDR3 size: 15 residues. The CDR3 loop reads CASSEGLADYNEQFF. The CDR3 coding sequence is TGTGCCAGCAGCGAGGGACTAGCGGACTACAATGAGCAGTTCTTC.

V and J are TRBV5-6 and TRBJ2-2; 7 bases match TRBD2. Germline lookup yields CDR1 SGHDT and CDR2 YYEEEE. With V trimmed by 6 bases and J by 1 base, 9 bases remained unmatched. The CDR3 spans 16 residues. The CDR3 nucleotides read TGTGCCAGCACCCCGCTGACTAGCAGGAACACCGGGGAGCTGTTTTTT. Encoded protein: CASTPLTSRNTGELFF.

The rearrangement links TRBV6-1 to TRBJ1-5, with D possibly matching TRBD1 (5 bases). This CDR3 region has 16 residues. V was cut by 4 bases and J by 4 bases, with 17 bases left in between. Germline-derived CDR1 and CDR2 are MNHNS and SASEGT. The CDR3, as DNA: TGTGCCAGCAGTGGGGGGGAACAGGAGAAAAATCAGCCCCAGCATTTT. Its protein is CASSGGEQEKNQPQHF.